These 8 T cell receptor beta chains came from one sample sequenced in a study of cytomegalovirus exposure and HLA in healthy donors. It was with 60 Vbeta and 13 Jbeta primers that the PCR ran. TCRdb's copy holds only in-frame clones and misses some; the assay was immunoSEQ multiplex PCR. The table has 150,000 or so clones, around four fifths seen once. Sequencing used PBMCs. The source is a woman in her 30s in good health and CMV-seronegative.

This chain joins TRBV19 and TRBJ1-2; TRBD1 is a possible D gene (5 bases). V was clipped by 5 bases and J by 4 bases, with 14 bases between them. CDR3 length equals 14 residues. Germline V gene lookup returns CDR1 LNHDA and CDR2 SQIVND (reference sequence). The CDR3 DNA is TGTGCCAGTAGTTCAGGGTTTCAGGGCTATGGCTACACCTTC. Translation gives CASSSGFQGYGYTF.

The rearrangement uses TRBV5-4 and TRBJ2-2; tentative D call: TRBD2 (6 bases). The CDR3 is 17 amino acids. Germline CDR1 and CDR2: SGHNT and YYREEE (reference sequence). V lost 5 bases and J 3 bases, leaving 20 bases between the germline ends. The CDR3 bases are TGTGCCAGCAGTTTGATAATTGCGGGGTTACACACCGGGGAGCTGTTTTTT. It specifies CASSLIIAGLHTGELFF.

The rearrangement uses TRBV19 and TRBJ2-2; 7 nucleotides agree with TRBD1. CDR1 LNHDA and CDR2 SQIVND come from the germline V gene (reference sequence). CDR3 length: 18 residues. With 5 bases clipped from V and 3 bases from J, the junction kept 15 bases outside the gene matches. The CDR3 DNA follows: TGTGCCAGTAGTCACCCACGGGACAGTCGGGATTACACCGGGGAGCTGTTTTTT. Amino acid sequence: CASSHPRDSRDYTGELFF.

This clone was found a few times. V is TRBV19 and J is TRBJ2-3, with TRBD2 matching over 8 bases. Germline values: CDR1 LNHDA, CDR2 SQIVND (reference sequence). V shed 3 bases and J 3 bases; nucleotides not matched to a gene: 5. This CDR3 spans 15 amino acids. The CDR3 loop is CASSMWSSGTDTQYF. In nucleotides, the CDR3 is TGTGCCAGTAGTATGTGGTCTAGCGGGACAGATACGCAGTATTTT. Variable domain in full (rest from reference TRBV19 and TRBJ2-3): DGGITQSPKYLFRKEGQNVTLSCEQNLNHDAMYWYRQDPGQGLRLIYYSQIVNDFQKGDIAEGYSVSREKKESFPLTVTSAQKNPTAFYLCASSMWSSGTDTQYFGPGTRLTVL.

This chain connects TRBV19 to TRBJ2-7; D is perhaps TRBD1 (5 bases). The CDR3 totals 14 residues. Trimming shortened V by 1 base and J by 0 bases, and 7 bases separated the two germline ends. Germline assignment: CDR1 LNHDA and CDR2 SQIVND (reference sequence). In DNA, the CDR3 is TGTGCCAGTAGTATAGCAGGGCCCTCCTACGAGCAGTACTTC. Its translation is CASSIAGPSYEQYF.

This chain joins TRBV6-6 and TRBJ1-1, with unresolved D. The V end lost 6 bases, the J end lost 1 base, and 15 bases lay between the germline ends. Germline assignment: CDR1 MNHNY and CDR2 SVGAGI (reference sequence). The CDR3 extends over 15 amino acids. CDR3 nucleotides: TGTGCCAGCAGCGTGACGGGGTATGGGAACACTGAAGCTTTCTTT. This sequence encodes CASSVTGYGNTEAFF.

This clone was detected only a few times. The chain has TRBV5-8 and TRBJ1-1; a weak D match, TRBD1 (6 bases). V lost 2 bases and J 1 base, leaving 12 bases between the germline ends. CDR1 and CDR2 from the germline V gene are SGHTS and YDEGEE. The CDR3 has 15 residues. CDR3 loop: CASSFHRAPNTEAFF. CDR3 coding DNA: TGTGCCAGCAGCTTCCACAGGGCCCCGAACACTGAAGCTTTCTTT.

This clone was detected only once. The rearrangement links TRBV18 to TRBJ2-7; no reliable D call. V lost 6 bases, J lost 2 bases, and 14 bases lay in between. Germline assignment: CDR1 KGHSH and CDR2 LQKENI. The CDR3 consists of 14 residues. The CDR3 spells CASSPRNLTYEQYF. The CDR3 DNA sequence: TGTGCCAGCTCCCCGAGGAATCTTACCTACGAGCAGTACTTC.